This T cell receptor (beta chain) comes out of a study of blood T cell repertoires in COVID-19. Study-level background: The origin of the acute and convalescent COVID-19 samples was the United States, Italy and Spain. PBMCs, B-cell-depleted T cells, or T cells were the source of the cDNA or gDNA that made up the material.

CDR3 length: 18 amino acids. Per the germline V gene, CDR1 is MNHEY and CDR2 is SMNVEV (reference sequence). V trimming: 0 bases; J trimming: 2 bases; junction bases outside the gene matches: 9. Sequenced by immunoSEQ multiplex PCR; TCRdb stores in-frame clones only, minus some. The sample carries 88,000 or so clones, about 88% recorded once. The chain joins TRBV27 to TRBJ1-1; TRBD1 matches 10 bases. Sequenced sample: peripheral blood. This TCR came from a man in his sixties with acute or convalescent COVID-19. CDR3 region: CASSLSKGQGRGNTEAFF. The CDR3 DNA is TGTGCCAGCAGTTTATCGAAGGGACAGGGGAGAGGAAACACTGAAGCTTTCTTT.